These T cell receptor beta chains were read from a single sample in a study of blood T cell repertoires in COVID-19. Measured with immunoSEQ multiplex PCR; TCRdb has only the in-frame clones, and not every one. The sample shows some 320,000 clones, about 91% of them seen only once. Specimen: peripheral blood. The receptors shown here come from a woman under 40 who had recovered from COVID-19. Both conserved end residues are part of each CDR3. D genes are given only for firm matches. Expanded clones get a size class; other rows say once, few or many, or leave the size out.

v_call,clone_size,d_call,j_call,cdr3_aa,cdr3_nt
TRBV5-8,few,-,TRBJ2-2,CASSPTGTGNTGELFF,TGTGCCAGCAGCCCTACAGGGACGGGAAACACCGGGGAGCTGTTTTTT
TRBV5-1,-,TRBD1,TRBJ1-3,CASSLGTGGSGNTIYF,TGCGCCAGCAGCTTGGGGACAGGGGGCTCTGGAAACACCATATATTTT
TRBV9,-,TRBD2,TRBJ2-1,CASSLRGNNEQFF,TGTGCCAGCAGCCTGCGGGGGAACAATGAGCAGTTCTTC
TRBV19,once,-,TRBJ1-5,CASSPVGGVRDQPQHF,TGTGCCAGTAGCCCGGTTGGGGGGGTAAGGGATCAGCCCCAGCATTTT
TRBV28,-,TRBD1,TRBJ1-2,CASSFQQQGQGIYGAGYTF,TGTGCCAGCAGTTTTCAACAACAGGGGCAGGGGATCTATGGAGCGGGCTACACCTTC
TRBV28,-,-,TRBJ1-5,CASSLNGYRRSSNQPQHF,TGTGCCAGCAGTTTAAACGGTTACAGGCGAAGTAGCAATCAGCCCCAGCATTTT
TRBV28,-,-,TRBJ2-3,CASSLDRYSSTDTQYF,TGTGCCAGCAGTCTTGACAGGTACTCTAGCACAGATACGCAGTATTTT
TRBV5-6,-,TRBD1,TRBJ1-2,CASRKDRGRYDYGYTF,TGTGCCAGCAGAAAAGACAGGGGCAGGTACGACTATGGCTACACCTTC
TRBV6-5,-,-,TRBJ1-2,CASSSAGLGGYTF,TGTGCCAGCAGTTCCGCAGGTTTAGGTGGCTACACCTTC
TRBV5-1,-,-,TRBJ1-4,CASSLAQQATNEKLFF,TGCGCCAGCAGCTTGGCCCAACAGGCAACTAATGAAAAACTGTTTTTT
TRBV28,few,-,TRBJ2-7,CASVSSGHTQQYF,TGTGCCAGCGTCTCCAGCGGGCACACTCAGCAGTACTTC
TRBV19,-,-,TRBJ1-5,CASSIVRTGNQPQHF,TGTGCCAGTAGTATAGTACGCACGGGCAATCAGCCCCAGCATTTT
TRBV27,-,-,TRBJ2-1,CASSLSSGMTYNEQFF,TGTGCCAGCAGTTTATCGTCGGGGATGACCTACAATGAGCAGTTCTTC
TRBV9,-,-,TRBJ2-3,CASSVGPGTDTQYF,TGTGCCAGCAGCGTAGGTCCTGGCACAGATACGCAGTATTTT
TRBV4-1,-,-,TRBJ1-2,CASSQDARNYGYTF,TGCGCCAGCAGCCAAGATGCCAGAAACTATGGCTACACCTTC
TRBV4-2,-,TRBD2,TRBJ2-5,CASSQGTSGGARETQYF,TGTGCCAGCAGCCAGGGAACTAGCGGGGGGGCGCGAGAGACCCAGTACTTC
TRBV10-3,-,TRBD2,TRBJ2-3,CAISARSSGGASTDTQYF,TGTGCCATCAGTGCTCGATCTAGCGGGGGGGCCAGTACAGATACGCAGTATTTT
TRBV4-2,-,TRBD1,TRBJ1-3,CASSQGDRVETPVGRGNTIYF,TGTGCCAGCAGCCAAGGTGACAGGGTAGAAACCCCGGTGGGACGTGGAAACACCATATATTTT
TRBV29-1,-,TRBD1,TRBJ1-2,CSVGQDLENGYTF,TGCAGCGTAGGACAGGATCTAGAGAATGGCTACACCTTC
TRBV9,-,-,TRBJ1-2,CASSPKDKHWYGYTF,TGTGCCAGCAGCCCTAAGGACAAGCACTGGTATGGCTACACCTTC
TRBV5-6,-,TRBD1,TRBJ2-7,CASSSRQGPYEQYF,TGTGCCAGCAGCTCGAGACAGGGGCCCTACGAGCAGTACTTC
TRBV3-1/TRBV3-2,-,-,TRBJ2-2,CASSGTQNTGELFF,TGTGCCAGCAGCGGGACACAGAACACCGGGGAGCTGTTTTTT
TRBV19,-,-,TRBJ1-1,CASTPGGMNTEAFF,TGTGCCAGTACGCCGGGAGGGATGAACACTGAAGCTTTCTTT
TRBV5-1,-,-,TRBJ2-1,CASTPQMSQNEQFF,TGCGCCAGCACTCCGCAAATGAGCCAAAATGAGCAGTTCTTC
TRBV5-1,-,-,TRBJ2-1,CASTHARLNGGEQFF,TGCGCCAGCACCCACGCCCGTTTGAACGGGGGTGAGCAGTTCTTC
TRBV4-3,-,-,TRBJ1-6,CASSQDGQSNSPLHF,TGCGCCAGCAGCCAAGACGGACAGTCTAATTCACCCCTCCACTTT
TRBV5-4,-,TRBD1,TRBJ1-4,CASSLSGQGENEKLFF,TGTGCCAGCAGCCTATCAGGACAGGGCGAAAATGAAAAACTGTTTTTT
TRBV27,-,TRBD1,TRBJ1-5,CASSPYTGTGNQPQHF,TGTGCCAGCAGTCCGTATACCGGGACAGGTAATCAGCCCCAGCATTTT
TRBV6-6,once,-,TRBJ1-6,CASSLNLLPLDYNSPLHF,TGTGCCAGCAGTCTCAACTTACTACCCTTGGACTATAATTCACCCCTCCACTTT
TRBV12-3/TRBV12-4,-,-,TRBJ1-2,CASRSTGHGYTF,TGTGCCAGCAGGTCGACAGGACATGGCTACACCTTC
TRBV4-2,-,TRBD1,TRBJ2-5,CASSHKQGATETQYF,TGTGCCAGCAGCCACAAACAGGGGGCAACAGAGACCCAGTACTTC
TRBV19,-,TRBD1,TRBJ1-6,CASSMLGQSNSPLHF,TGTGCCAGTAGTATGCTGGGACAGAGTAATTCACCCCTCCACTTT
TRBV10-3,-,TRBD1,TRBJ2-7,CAAAKDREKYF,TGTGCCGCCGCGAAGGACAGGGAAAAATACTTC
TRBV4-3,-,TRBD1,TRBJ1-4,CASSREDRAGEKLFF,TGCGCCAGCAGCCGAGAGGACAGGGCGGGGGAAAAACTGTTTTTT
TRBV9,-,-,TRBJ2-7,CASSVASSYEQYF,TGTGCCAGCAGCGTAGCCTCTAGCTACGAGCAGTACTTC
TRBV19,-,-,TRBJ1-4,CASSIGLTTANEKLFF,TGTGCCAGTAGTATAGGACTAACTACCGCTAATGAAAAACTGTTTTTT
TRBV18,-,-,TRBJ2-3,CASSQNRVTDTQYF,TGTGCCAGCTCACAAAACAGGGTCACAGATACGCAGTATTTT
TRBV28,-,-,TRBJ2-3,CASSLFADTQYF,TGTGCCAGCAGTTTATTCGCAGATACGCAGTATTTT
TRBV27,-,-,TRBJ2-7,CASRRGSSYEQYF,TGTGCCAGCAGAAGGGGCTCATCCTACGAGCAGTACTTC
TRBV5-1,few,-,TRBJ2-2,CASSLLLDTKFHTGELFF,TGCGCCAGCAGCTTGTTGTTGGACACCAAATTTCACACCGGGGAGCTGTTTTTT
TRBV7-2,-,-,TRBJ2-7,CASRPGGPLYEQYF,TGTGCCAGCAGACCCGGGGGGCCCCTCTACGAGCAGTACTTC
TRBV5-4,few,TRBD2,TRBJ2-7,CASSLSGGAYEQYF,TGTGCCAGCAGCTTAAGCGGGGGGGCGTACGAGCAGTACTTC
TRBV30,once,TRBD1,TRBJ1-1,CACSPGQGNTEAFF,TGTGCCTGCTCCCCGGGACAGGGGAACACTGAAGCTTTCTTT
TRBV28,few,TRBD1,TRBJ2-1,CASSFVLRTGGLGEQFF,TGTGCCAGCAGTTTCGTCCTTCGGACAGGGGGTCTGGGGGAGCAGTTCTTC
TRBV5-1,-,TRBD1,TRBJ2-5,CASSLAGTGQETQYF,TGCGCCAGCAGCTTGGCGGGGACAGGCCAAGAGACCCAGTACTTC
TRBV5-1,-,-,TRBJ2-7,CASSLDSPYEQYF,TGCGCCAGCAGCCTCGACAGCCCGTACGAGCAGTACTTC
TRBV6-5,-,TRBD1,TRBJ2-7,CASRAGTGGSYEQYF,TGTGCCAGCAGGGCCGGGACAGGGGGCTCCTACGAGCAGTACTTC
TRBV5-4,-,-,TRBJ1-2,CASSPRGGVYGYTF,TGTGCCAGCAGCCCCCGAGGAGGGGTTTATGGCTACACCTTC
TRBV6-5,-,TRBD1,TRBJ1-4,CASSSGGTNEKLFF,TGTGCCAGCAGTTCAGGGGGGACTAATGAAAAACTGTTTTTT
TRBV5-1,-,-,TRBJ2-2,CASSRRGENGELFF,TGCGCCAGCAGCAGACGGGGAGAAAACGGGGAGCTGTTTTTT
TRBV10-3,-,-,TRBJ1-6,CAIREGMLPLHF,TGTGCCATTCGGGAAGGAATGTTACCCCTCCACTTT
TRBV19,-,TRBD1,TRBJ2-3,CASSIGDRPTDTQYF,TGTGCCAGTAGTATAGGGGACAGGCCCACAGATACGCAGTATTTT
TRBV9,-,-,TRBJ1-3,CASSVEVAAGNTIYF,TGTGCCAGCAGCGTAGAGGTAGCCGCTGGAAACACCATATATTTT
TRBV28,few,-,TRBJ1-5,CASSVTGLSSDQPQHF,TGTGCCAGCAGTGTAACGGGACTTTCAAGTGATCAGCCCCAGCATTTT
TRBV2,-,-,TRBJ2-1,CASMAGSYNEQFF,TGTGCCAGCATGGCGGGCTCCTACAATGAGCAGTTCTTC
TRBV6-1,-,-,TRBJ1-4,CASSERRGEKLFF,TGTGCCAGCAGTGAAAGACGGGGTGAAAAACTGTTTTTT
TRBV11-2,-,-,TRBJ1-3,CASSSSSGNTIYF,TGTGCCAGCAGCTCCAGCTCTGGAAACACCATATATTTT
TRBV4-3,-,-,TRBJ2-7,CASSQDRGRREQYF,TGCGCCAGCAGCCAAGATCGGGGAAGACGGGAGCAGTACTTC
TRBV28,-,TRBD2,TRBJ2-3,CASSFPSSGGADTQYF,TGTGCCAGCAGTTTCCCTTCTAGCGGGGGTGCAGATACGCAGTATTTT